This T cell receptor beta chain was sequenced for a study of T cell responses to AZD1222 COVID-19 vaccine. The wider study: Both about-4-week and about-12-week second-dose recipients were combined.

CDR3 size: 13 residues. Germline V gene data show CDR1 as GTSNPN and CDR2 as SVGIG (reference sequence). Trimming stripped 1 base from V and 3 bases from J, with 7 bases between. Findings and caveats of the study: Donors, mostly white British, included more females; clonal diversity was possibly underestimated. Baseline serology detected seropositivity in only a handful of AZD1222 recipients. Spike-specific TCR breadth rose after two AZD1222 doses, and depth rose as well.

Sequencing used immunoSEQ multiplex PCR; TCRdb keeps in-frame clones, though not all of them. The sample carries 100,000 to 150,000 clones, around nine tenths recorded once. A word on this clone: Its antigen remains unidentified.

The sequence was collected from an adult in good health. Sequencing was performed on peripheral blood, taken on day 0 of AZD1222 vaccination. The J gene is TRBJ1-5, the V gene TRBV30; no firm D call. DNA of the CDR3: TGTGCCTGGAGTGACCAGGTCAATCAGCCCCAGCATTTT. Amino acids: CAWSDQVNQPQHF. Based on the CDR3 plus reference TRBV30 and TRBJ1-5, the full variable domain is SQTIHQWPATLVQPVGSPLSLECTVEGTSNPNLYWYRQAAGRGLQLLFYSVGIGQISSEVPQNLSASRPQDRQFILSSKKLLLSDSGFYLCAWSDQVNQPQHFGDGTRLSIL.